This T cell receptor (beta chain) was captured in a study of cytomegalovirus exposure and HLA in healthy donors. With respect to this clone: No antigen is known for it.

Germline CDR1 is SGHTA and CDR2 is FQGTGA. Trimming shortened V by 5 bases and J by 7 bases, and 15 bases separated the two germline ends. The CDR3 has 14 residues. The primer mix had 60 Vbeta and 13 Jbeta primers. Libraries were prepared by immunoSEQ multiplex PCR; TCRdb keeps only in-frame clonotypes and omits some of them. The sample yields 140,000 to 150,000 clones, 61% seen once. Study results and caveats: The study put roughly 160 TCR beta chains on its list as cytomegalovirus-associated. Most subjects had HLA-A and HLA-B alleles reportedly predicted accurately by TCR beta sequences.

The chain links TRBV7-3 to TRBJ2-1; D is perhaps TRBD2 (6 bases). This receptor was taken from a male donor in good health and CMV-seronegative. The sequenced sample consisted of PBMCs. CDR3 sequence reads: CASSRTGGMNEQFF. CDR3 DNA: TGTGCCAGCAGCCGGACTGGGGGGATGAATGAGCAGTTCTTC.